A single sample is the source of the 27 T cell receptor beta chains below, sequenced in a study of CD8 T cells in Susac syndrome. RNA was extracted with the RNeasy kit, and a quantity of roughly 0.5 to 1 ug was reverse transcribed using random hexamers. TCRdb independently ran MiXCR on the immunoSEQ multiplex PCR reads; one entry per CDR3 protein. Of about 160,000 distinct CDR3 sequences in the sample, 92% were seen once. The sample was CD4+ T cells from PBMCs. All receptors come from a human donor in good health.

The chain recombines TRBV20-1 with TRBJ2-1; maybe TRBD2 (6 bases). This CDR3 spans 12 amino acids. V was trimmed by 3 bases and J by 8 bases, leaving 11 bases between them. Germline values: CDR1 DFQATT, CDR2 SNEGSKA (reference sequence). The CDR3 here is CSASRGGDEQFF. The CDR3 DNA sequence: TGCAGTGCTAGCCGGGGAGGCGATGAGCAGTTCTTC.

This clonotype appeared a few times. The chain links TRBV28 to TRBJ2-7; 7 bases are a match to TRBD1. Germline CDR1 reads MDHEN; CDR2 reads SYDVKM. The CDR3 runs 14 residues. V trimming: 6 bases; J trimming: 7 bases; junction bases outside the gene matches: 12. The CDR3 spells CASRPTGQVREQYF. The CDR3 nucleotides are TGTGCCAGCAGGCCGACAGGACAGGTGCGTGAGCAGTACTTC.

The chain joins TRBV6-5 to TRBJ2-2; no clear D. The CDR3 totals 17 residues. V lost 2 bases to trimming and J lost 5 bases, with 18 bases between them. The germline V gene encodes CDR1 MNHEY and CDR2 SVGAGI. The CDR3 bases are TGTGCCAGCAGTTACGACTTAGCCAGAAGTAGGACCGGGGAGCTGTTTTTT. Translated, it gives CASSYDLARSRTGELFF.

V gene TRBV20-1 combines with J gene TRBJ2-1, with 12 bases identical to TRBD1. The V gene's germline CDR1 is DFQATT and CDR2 SNEGSKA (reference sequence). J lost 8 bases, V lost 7 bases, and 12 bases had no gene match. The CDR3 runs 15 residues. The CDR3 DNA reads as TGCAGTGAGCAAAGCCGGGACAGGGGGCTAGATGAGCAGTTCTTC. Residues: CSEQSRDRGLDEQFF.

The chain is built from TRBV20-1 and TRBJ1-2; tentative D call: TRBD1 (5 bases). The CDR3 length is 13 residues. Germline V gene lookup returns CDR1 DFQATT and CDR2 SNEGSKA (reference sequence). V was pared by 0 bases and J by 5 bases, with 10 bases between. CDR3 in DNA: TGCAGTGCTAGAGATCTGGGGCGGTATGGCTACACCTTC. Protein: CSARDLGRYGYTF.

The chain links TRBV3-1 to TRBJ2-7; 10 bases align to TRBD2. The germline CDR1 and CDR2 sequences are LGHDT and YNNKEL (reference sequence). The V segment lost 3 bases and the J segment 3 bases; nucleotides outside the gene matches: 5. The CDR3 has 15 residues. The CDR3 protein is CASSQLTSGFYEQYF. The CDR3 nucleotides are TGTGCCAGCAGCCAGTTGACTAGCGGGTTCTACGAGCAGTACTTC.

V gene TRBV29-1 combines with J gene TRBJ2-3; 8 nucleotides line up with TRBD1. Looked up from germline, CDR1 is SQVTM and CDR2 is ANQGSEA. With 6 bases clipped from V and 5 bases from J, the junction kept 7 bases outside the gene matches. The CDR3 is 13 amino acids. This CDR3 is CSVPGTGLDTQYF. CDR3 coding DNA: TGCAGCGTGCCCGGGACAGGTTTAGATACGCAGTATTTT.

The chain uses TRBV10-2 and TRBJ1-1; 10 bases agree with TRBD1. Germline-derived CDR1 and CDR2 are WSHSY and SAAADI. Trimming at V came to 4 bases and at J to 0 bases, leaving 2 bases not matched to a gene. This CDR3 comprises 15 residues. The CDR3 nucleotides are TGCGCCAGCAGTGGACAGGGGGCGATGAACACTGAAGCTTTCTTT. This codes for CASSGQGAMNTEAFF.

The chain combines TRBV12-3 or TRBV12-4 with TRBJ1-1; 7 bases align to TRBD1. The CDR3 totals 13 residues. The V segment lost 1 base and the J segment 6 bases; nucleotides outside the gene matches: 2. The CDR3 nucleotides read TGTGCCAGCAGTTTAGGGGACAGCGCTGAAGCTTTCTTT. It specifies CASSLGDSAEAFF.

The chain combines TRBV19 with TRBJ1-2, with D perhaps TRBD1 (5 bases). This CDR3 comprises 14 residues. CDR1 is LNHDA and CDR2 is SQIVND in the germline V gene (reference sequence). V was shortened by 8 bases and J by 2 bases, with 15 bases between the two germline ends. The CDR3 spells CASHNDRINYGYTF. The CDR3 nucleotides are TGTGCCAGTCATAACGACAGAATCAACTATGGCTACACCTTC.

J is TRBJ2-6 and V is TRBV27; possibly TRBD1 for D (5 bases). The V gene's germline CDR1 is MNHEY and CDR2 SMNVEV (reference sequence). The CDR3 runs 17 residues. V lost 3 bases, J lost 0 bases, and 12 bases lay in between. CDR3 bases: TGTGCCAGCAGTTTTCAGGGAACATACTCTGGGGCCAACGTCCTGACTTTC. Translation gives CASSFQGTYSGANVLTF.

The rearrangement uses TRBV2 and TRBJ2-7, with 14 bases identical to TRBD2. The CDR3 covers 16 residues. Germline V gene sequence: CDR1 SNHLY, CDR2 FYNNEI. The V and J ends lost 6 bases and 6 bases, in that order; junction bases with no gene match: 10. The CDR3 spells CASRGTSGRGGSEQYF. Here the CDR3 DNA reads TGTGCCAGCAGAGGGACTAGCGGGAGAGGGGGATCCGAGCAGTACTTC.

The gene calls are TRBV2 and TRBJ2-1, with D perhaps TRBD1 (6 bases). The germline V gene encodes CDR1 SNHLY and CDR2 FYNNEI. This CDR3 has 15 amino acids. With 6 bases removed from V and 0 bases from J, the gap between germline ends came to 12 bases. CDR3 in DNA: TGTGCCAGCAGGATCGCGGACAGCTCCTACAATGAGCAGTTCTTC. It translates to CASRIADSSYNEQFF.

This clonotype was observed a single time. The chain couples TRBV20-1 to TRBJ2-7, with D perhaps matching TRBD1 (6 bases). Trimming shortened V by 4 bases and J by 13 bases, and 17 bases separated the two germline ends. The CDR3 is made up of 11 amino acids. CDR1 and CDR2 from the germline V gene are DFQATT and SNEGSKA (reference sequence). The CDR3 spells CSAKWDTFNYF. The CDR3 nucleotides are TGCAGTGCTAAATGGGACACTTTCAACTACTTC.

The chain combines TRBV19 with TRBJ1-5, with no clear D. V lost 4 bases, J lost 9 bases, and 7 bases lay in between. The germline V gene has CDR1 LNHDA and CDR2 SQIVND (reference sequence). The CDR3 has 11 residues. Here the CDR3 reads CASSTAGPQHF. The CDR3, as DNA: TGTGCCAGTAGTACCGCGGGGCCCCAGCATTTT.

V is TRBV27 and J is TRBJ2-1; 8 bases align to TRBD2. The junction had 8 bases not matched to a gene; V was cut back by 3 bases and J by 13 bases. The CDR3 extends over 13 amino acids. The germline gives CDR1 MNHEY, CDR2 SMNVEV (reference sequence). The CDR3 reads CASSFSQRERQFF. The CDR3 DNA is TGTGCCAGCAGTTTTTCCCAGCGGGAGAGACAGTTCTTC.

This clonotype came up a few times. This chain joins TRBV4-2 and TRBJ2-2, with D hard to call. Deletions cut 4 bases from V and 0 bases from J, with 9 bases between. Germline V lookup: CDR1 LGHNA, CDR2 YNFKEQ. The CDR3 runs 15 residues. The chain's CDR3 is CASSLGQANTGELFF. The CDR3 bases are TGTGCCAGCAGCCTTGGGCAGGCGAACACCGGGGAGCTGTTTTTT.

This sequence joins TRBV5-4 and TRBJ1-2, with unresolved D. This CDR3 has 12 residues. V was pared by 5 bases and J by 0 bases, with 5 bases between. Germline V lookup: CDR1 SGHNT, CDR2 YYREEE (reference sequence). CDR3: CASSYTNYGYTF. CDR3 DNA: TGTGCCAGCAGTTACACTAACTATGGCTACACCTTC.

The V and J genes are TRBV7-9 and TRBJ2-1, with 10 bases identical to TRBD1. Germline values: CDR1 SEHNR, CDR2 FQNEAQ (reference sequence). J lost 5 bases, V lost 5 bases, and 6 bases had no gene match. This CDR3 region has 15 residues. Here the CDR3 reads CASSLGDRGHNEQFF. DNA of the CDR3: TGTGCCAGCAGCCTAGGGGACAGGGGTCACAATGAGCAGTTCTTC.

The chain employs TRBV18 and TRBJ2-3, with D unclear. Trimming stripped 5 bases from V and 1 base from J, with 10 bases between. Germline V gene data show CDR1 as KGHSH and CDR2 as LQKENI. The CDR3 length is 14 residues. The CDR3 region is CASSSLFRTDTQYF. Written as DNA, the CDR3 is TGTGCCAGCTCATCCCTGTTCCGCACAGATACGCAGTATTTT.

This clonotype is a singleton in its sample. This chain joins TRBV5-1 and TRBJ2-3, with 8 bases lining up with TRBD1. The germline V gene encodes CDR1 SGHRS and CDR2 YFSETQ. V lost 5 bases and J lost 3; bases outside the gene matches: 8. CDR3 size: 15 residues. The CDR3 sequence: CASRLGQGGTDTQYF. CDR3 DNA: TGCGCCAGCAGACTAGGACAGGGTGGGACAGATACGCAGTATTTT.

The rearrangement joins TRBV29-1 to TRBJ2-4; D unclear. Germline lookup yields CDR1 SQVTM and CDR2 ANQGSEA. This CDR3 has 13 amino acids. V dropped 3 bases and J dropped 5 bases, with 11 bases sitting between them. The DNA of the CDR3 is TGCAGCGTTGACGGGCCCTGGGAAAACATTCAGTACTTC. This codes for CSVDGPWENIQYF.

The chain joins TRBV7-3 to TRBJ2-5; TRBD2 might be the D (5 bases). The CDR3 is 14 amino acids. The germline gives CDR1 SGHTA, CDR2 FQGTGA. The germline V and J ends were trimmed by 5 bases and 0 bases, with 10 bases remaining between them. CDR3: CASSLDSYQETQYF. DNA of the CDR3: TGTGCCAGCAGCCTGGACTCTTACCAAGAGACCCAGTACTTC.

The genes are TRBV19 and TRBJ1-1; D gene unclear. Germline CDR1 and CDR2: LNHDA and SQIVND (reference sequence). V lost 4 bases to trimming and J lost 3 bases, with 9 bases between them. CDR3 size: 13 residues. The CDR3 loop reads CASSTSGDTEAFF. The CDR3 nucleotides read TGTGCCAGTAGTACTTCAGGAGACACTGAAGCTTTCTTT. Full variable domain (missing parts from reference TRBV19 and TRBJ1-1): DGGITQSPKYLFRKEGQNVTLSCEQNLNHDAMYWYRQDPGQGLRLIYYSQIVNDFQKGDIAEGYSVSREKKESFPLTVTSAQKNPTAFYLCASSTSGDTEAFFGQGTRLTVV.

The rearrangement links TRBV9 to TRBJ2-1; TRBD1 or TRBD2 may be the D gene (5 bases each). V lost 0 bases and J lost 6, with 10 bases in between. The CDR3 runs to 14 residues. Looked up from germline, CDR1 is SGDLS and CDR2 is YYNGEE. The CDR3 sequence is CASSVGGVSNEQFF. CDR3 in DNA: TGTGCCAGCAGCGTAGGAGGGGTAAGCAATGAGCAGTTCTTC.

V is TRBV15 and J is TRBJ1-5, with D possibly matching TRBD1 (5 bases). The length of the CDR3 is 15 residues. Trimming shortened V by 6 bases and J by 0 bases, and 12 bases separated the two germline ends. CDR1 is LNHNV and CDR2 is YYDKDF in the germline V gene (reference sequence). The CDR3 DNA reads as TGTGCCACCAGTCGACAGCGCACTAGCAATCAGCCCCAGCATTTT. Amino acids: CATSRQRTSNQPQHF.

This sequence joins TRBV5-1 and TRBJ1-2, with 7 positions matching TRBD1. Trimming removed 4 bases from V and 1 base from J; junction bases left unmatched: 10. The CDR3 is made up of 16 amino acids. Germline V lookup: CDR1 SGHRS, CDR2 YFSETQ. CDR3 nucleotides: TGCGCCAGCAGCCCCAGGACAGGAATGTTTAACTATGGCTACACCTTC. Its protein product is CASSPRTGMFNYGYTF. The whole variable domain, filled in from reference TRBV5-1 and TRBJ1-2, reads KAGVTQTPRYLIKTRGQQVTLSCSPISGHRSVSWYQQTPGQGLQFLFEYFSETQRNKGNFPGRFSGRQFSNSRSEMNVSTLELGDSALYLCASSPRTGMFNYGYTFGSGTRLTVV.